These 18 T cell receptor beta chains came from one sample sequenced in a study of Ad26.COV2.S vaccination and SARS-CoV-2 variants. Profiling relied on immunoSEQ multiplex PCR, and the TCRdb table lists in-frame clones only, not all of them. This table holds 180,000 or so clones, approximately 90% found once. The source was peripheral blood, collected after recovery from COVID-19. The receptors derive from a human donor who had recovered from COVID-19.

The rearrangement uses TRBV29-1 and TRBJ1-3; 7 bases line up with TRBD1. The CDR3 spans 13 residues. Unmatched junction bases numbered 3, after V lost 7 bases and J lost 0 bases. Germline CDR1 is SQVTM and CDR2 is ANQGSEA. The CDR3 DNA reads TGCAGCGCCAGGACAGGCTCTGGAAACACCATATATTTT. Translated: CSARTGSGNTIYF.

Only one count was recorded for this clone. The rearrangement links TRBV5-4 to TRBJ2-5; maybe TRBD2 (7 bases). Germline assignment: CDR1 SGHNT and CDR2 YYREEE (reference sequence). This CDR3 is 14 amino acids long. The V end was cut by 4 bases, the J end by 0 bases, with 10 bases between. The DNA of the CDR3 is TGTGCCAGCAGCCGGGGGGCAGACCAAGAGACCCAGTACTTC. Its protein is CASSRGADQETQYF.

This chain uses TRBV5-8 with TRBJ1-1, with D maybe TRBD1 (5 bases). Germline values: CDR1 SGHTS, CDR2 YDEGEE. V dropped 4 bases and J dropped 2 bases, with 12 bases sitting between them. This CDR3 is built from 14 residues. The CDR3 coding sequence is TGTGCCAGCAGCCCTTGGGGGTCCAACACTGAAGCTTTCTTT. Translation gives CASSPWGSNTEAFF. Full variable domain (rest looked up from reference TRBV5-8 and TRBJ1-1): EAGVTQSPTHLIKTRGQQATLRCSPISGHTSVYWYQQALGLGLQFLLWYDEGEERNRGNFPPRFSGRQFPNYSSELNVNALELEDSALYLCASSPWGSNTEAFFGQGTRLTVV.

The J gene is TRBJ2-7, the V gene TRBV9; D gene ambiguous. CDR3 length: 14 residues. Trimming removed 0 bases at V and 2 bases at J, with 9 bases between. The germline CDR1 and CDR2 sequences are SGDLS and YYNGEE. CDR3 nucleotide sequence: TGTGCCAGCAGCGTAGAAAAATCTCCCTACGAGCAGTACTTC. Residues: CASSVEKSPYEQYF.

The rearrangement uses TRBV2 and TRBJ2-5, with TRBD2 identical over 14 bases. Germline-derived CDR1 and CDR2 are SNHLY and FYNNEI. The J segment lost 5 bases and the V segment lost 8 bases, leaving 1 base of the junction unmatched. This CDR3 has 13 residues. This CDR3 reads CASGTSGGETQYF. The CDR3, as DNA: TGTGCCAGCGGGACTAGCGGGGGCGAGACCCAGTACTTC.

The genes are TRBV9 and TRBJ2-3; a weak D match, TRBD2 (6 bases). V was trimmed by 0 bases and J by 2 bases, leaving 13 bases between them. Germline V CDR1 and CDR2: SGDLS, YYNGEE. The CDR3 covers 16 residues. The DNA of the CDR3 is TGTGCCAGCAGCGTAGACCCCTGGGACTTCACAGATACGCAGTATTTT. This codes for CASSVDPWDFTDTQYF. Based on the CDR3 plus reference TRBV9 and TRBJ2-3, the full variable domain is DSGVTQTPKHLITATGQRVTLRCSPRSGDLSVYWYQQSLDQGLQFLIQYYNGEERAKGNILERFSAQQFPDLHSELNLSSLELGDSALYFCASSVDPWDFTDTQYFGPGTRLTVL.

V usage is TRBV19 and J usage is TRBJ2-3; D is ambiguous. CDR1 is LNHDA, CDR2 SQIVND, per germline (reference sequence). V was cut by 3 bases and J by 0 bases, with 10 bases left in between. This CDR3 contains 15 residues. Here the CDR3 DNA reads TGTGCCAGTAGTATCGGGCCTTATAGCACAGATACGCAGTATTTT. This translates into CASSIGPYSTDTQYF.

This CDR3 is CASSLGHPRANYGYTF. CDR3 sequence (DNA): TGTGCCAGCAGTTTGGGACACCCACGGGCTAACTATGGCTACACCTTC. The chain recombines TRBV6-2 or TRBV6-3 with TRBJ1-2, with D tentatively TRBD1 (6 bases). Trimming took 4 bases from V and 0 from J, leaving 15 bases between them. Germline values: CDR1 MNHEY, CDR2 SVGEGT. CDR3 size: 16 residues.

This clone occurred once. This chain links TRBV9 with TRBJ2-3, with 10 bases aligning to TRBD2. Looked up from germline, CDR1 is SGDLS and CDR2 is YYNGEE. There are 16 residues in the CDR3. The ends lost 3 bases at V and 6 bases at J; junction bases unmatched: 10. In DNA, the CDR3 is TGTGCCAGCAGCGCCTCTAGCGGGGGCCCAGGGGATACGCAGTATTTT. It specifies CASSASSGGPGDTQYF.

The chain joins TRBV5-1 to TRBJ1-2; D not resolved. The CDR3 is 14 residues long. The germline V gene has CDR1 SGHRS and CDR2 YFSETQ. Trimming removed 0 bases from V and 7 bases from J, with 13 bases in between. In DNA form, the CDR3 reads TGCGCCAGCAGCTTGGATTACAGCTTCGGTGGCTACACCTTC. As protein: CASSLDYSFGGYTF.

Of note for this clone: The junction and the germline gene differ at one end; a read error may be behind it. The chain carries TRBV6-1 and TRBJ2-7; D is unclear. Germline V gene data show CDR1 as MNHNS and CDR2 as SASEGT. The CDR3 runs 16 residues. DNA of the CDR3: TGTGCCAGCAGTGAAGCGCTGGGTTTTGCAGTATACGGGCAGTACTTC. It translates to CASSEALGFAVYGQYF.

This clone was detected a few times. The chain recombines TRBV2 with TRBJ1-6, with 9 bases that match TRBD1. CDR1 and CDR2 (germline): SNHLY, FYNNEI. CDR3 length equals 12 residues. This CDR3 is CTQGQGNSPLHF. CDR3 nucleotide sequence: TGTACCCAGGGACAGGGAAATTCACCCCTCCACTTT.

This rearrangement joins TRBV7-2 to TRBJ2-7; D uncertain. Per germline, CDR1 SGHTA and CDR2 FQGNSA. Trimming left V 1 base short and J 12 bases short, with 16 bases between. This CDR3 comprises 13 residues. CDR3 sequence (DNA): TGTGCCAGCAGCTTAGATAGGGTTGGGCAACCGTACTTC. Translated, it gives CASSLDRVGQPYF.

This clone was seen a few times. V usage is TRBV10-3 and J usage is TRBJ1-2; 7 bases agree with TRBD1. This CDR3 spans 14 amino acids. Germline trimming cut 2 bases from V and 6 bases from J; bases unmatched to any gene: 6. The germline V gene encodes CDR1 ENHRY and CDR2 SYGVKD. The CDR3 DNA reads TGTGCCATCAGTGAGCTCGGACAGGACAATGGCTACACCTTC. It is translated as CAISELGQDNGYTF.

Only one count was recorded for this clone. This chain links TRBV7-3 with TRBJ2-3; the match to TRBD2 covers 9 bases. Per the germline V gene, CDR1 is SGHTA and CDR2 is FQGTGA. The CDR3 is 14 residues long. Trimming removed 4 bases from V and 5 bases from J; junction bases left unmatched: 4. The CDR3 sequence is CASSSSGVGDTQYF. CDR3 bases: TGTGCCAGCAGCTCTAGCGGGGTGGGAGATACGCAGTATTTT.

The chain joins TRBV14 to TRBJ1-1; D gene ambiguous. The V gene lost 2 bases and the J gene lost 0 bases, with 7 bases spanning the gap. The length of the CDR3 is 14 residues. Germline-derived CDR1 and CDR2 are SGHDN and FVKESK. In DNA form, the CDR3 reads TGTGCCAGCAGCCAATATGGAGTGAACACTGAAGCTTTCTTT. It codes for CASSQYGVNTEAFF.

This clone came up once. The chain recombines TRBV5-5 with TRBJ1-2; the D is unclear. The germline CDR1 and CDR2 sequences are SGHKS and YYEKEE (reference sequence). This CDR3 is 14 amino acids long. Trimming took 1 base from V and 6 from J, leaving 13 bases between them. The CDR3 sequence: CASSLTSTPHGYTF. Here the CDR3 DNA reads TGTGCCAGCAGCTTGACGTCCACCCCCCATGGCTACACCTTC.

J is TRBJ1-6 and V is TRBV5-6; no definite D call. The ends were cut back, 4 bases at V and 7 bases at J, with 18 bases in the middle. The CDR3 totals 16 residues. Looked up from germline, CDR1 is SGHDT and CDR2 is YYEEEE. The CDR3 region is CASSLDQAVPNSPLHF. In DNA, the CDR3 is TGTGCCAGCAGCCTGGACCAAGCCGTGCCCAATTCACCCCTCCACTTT. Full variable domain (rest looked up from reference TRBV5-6 and TRBJ1-6): DAGVTQSPTHLIKTRGQQVTLRCSPKSGHDTVSWYQQALGQGPQFIFQYYEEEERQRGNFPDRFSGHQFPNYSSELNVNALLLGDSALYLCASSLDQAVPNSPLHFGNGTRLTVT.